This TCR beta chain is from a study of response to subunit inactivated influenza vaccine. MiXCR, run by TCRdb on the RT-PCR reads, gives a single entry per CDR3 protein. This sample yields around 170,000 distinct CDR3 sequences, of which 9.5% to 12% are seen a single time; around 33% belongs to the top ten. Germline CDR1 DFQATT, CDR2 SNEGSKA (reference sequence). Unmatched junction bases numbered 6, after V lost 4 bases and J lost 3 bases. This CDR3 spans 13 amino acids. Study results and limitations: Authors suggested few new T cells are recruited by each seasonal influenza vaccination.

This clonotype was seen many times. Its target is unknown. The receptor comes from a man between 45 and 75 years old who received an inactivated influenza vaccine. This rearrangement joins TRBV20-1 to TRBJ2-7; 7 bases agree with TRBD1. The sample in question was CD8+ T cells sorted from PBMCs, obtained less than 30 months after vaccination. This chain's CDR3 is CSATSGGDYEQYF. The CDR3 DNA reads as TGCAGTGCTACCTCAGGGGGTGACTACGAGCAGTACTTC.